This TCR beta chain was sequenced for a study of blood T cell repertoires in COVID-19. Background on the study: Sites in the United States, Italy and Spain provided acute and convalescent COVID-19 samples. In each case, the material was cDNA or gDNA derived from T cells, B-cell-depleted T cells, or PBMCs.

This CDR3 has 18 amino acids. Germline V gene lookup returns CDR1 SGHNT and CDR2 YYREEE (reference sequence). V was pared by 0 bases and J by 4 bases, with 17 bases between. Seattle-derived patients entered the study during active infection and were followed longitudinally. Per the study methods: By means of reference gene primer amplification, nucleated cell counts were estimated. Clones were read by immunoSEQ multiplex PCR, and TCRdb kept only the in-frame ones, dropping some. That table supplies the V and J calls and clone size; D and trimming were determined from the DNA. The sample lists some 200,000 clones; roughly 94% were seen once.

The sample was peripheral blood. The chain employs TRBV5-4 and TRBJ2-6; D might be TRBD1 (5 bases). This clonotype was obtained from a man aged 25 to 40 with COVID-19, enrolled during active disease. The DNA for the CDR3 is TGTGCCAGCAGCTTGGCTGGCAGGGCCTCCTCCGGGGCCAACGTCCTGACTTTC. Its protein is CASSLAGRASSGANVLTF.